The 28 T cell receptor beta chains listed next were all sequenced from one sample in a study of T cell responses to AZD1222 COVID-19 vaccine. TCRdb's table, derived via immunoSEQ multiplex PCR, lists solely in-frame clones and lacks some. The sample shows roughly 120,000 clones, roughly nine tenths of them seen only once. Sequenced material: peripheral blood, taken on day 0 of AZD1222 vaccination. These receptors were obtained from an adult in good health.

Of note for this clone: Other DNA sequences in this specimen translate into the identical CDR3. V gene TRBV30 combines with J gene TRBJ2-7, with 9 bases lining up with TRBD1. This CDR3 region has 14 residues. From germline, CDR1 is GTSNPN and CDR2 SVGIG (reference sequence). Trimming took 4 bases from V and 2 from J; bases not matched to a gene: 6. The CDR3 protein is CAWTPGQGAYEQYF. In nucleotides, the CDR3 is TGTGCCTGGACACCGGGACAGGGTGCCTACGAGCAGTACTTC.

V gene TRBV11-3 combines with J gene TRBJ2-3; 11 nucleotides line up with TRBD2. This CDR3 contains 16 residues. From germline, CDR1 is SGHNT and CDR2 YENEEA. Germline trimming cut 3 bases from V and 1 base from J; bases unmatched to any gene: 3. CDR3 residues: CASSFGTSGRTDTQYF. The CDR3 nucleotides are TGTGCCAGCAGCTTCGGGACTAGCGGTCGCACAGATACGCAGTATTTT.

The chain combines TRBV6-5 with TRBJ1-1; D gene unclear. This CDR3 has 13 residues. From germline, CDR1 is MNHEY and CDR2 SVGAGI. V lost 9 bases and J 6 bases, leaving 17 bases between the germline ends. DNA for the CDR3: TGTGCCAGTACAGCTACATGGGATGCTGAAGCTTTCTTT. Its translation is CASTATWDAEAFF.

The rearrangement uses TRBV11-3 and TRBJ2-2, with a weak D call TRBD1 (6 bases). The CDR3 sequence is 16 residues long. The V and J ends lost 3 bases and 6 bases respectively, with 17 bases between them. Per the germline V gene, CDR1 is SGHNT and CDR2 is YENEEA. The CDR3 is CASSFNGQRGPGELFF. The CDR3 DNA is TGTGCCAGCAGCTTCAACGGACAGCGTGGGCCCGGGGAGCTGTTTTTT.

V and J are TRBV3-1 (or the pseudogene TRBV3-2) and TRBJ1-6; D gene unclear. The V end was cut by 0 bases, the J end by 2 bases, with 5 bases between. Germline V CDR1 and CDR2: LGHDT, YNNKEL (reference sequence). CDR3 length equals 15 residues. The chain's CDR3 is CASSQEGPYNSPLHF. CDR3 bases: TGTGCCAGCAGCCAAGAGGGCCCCTATAATTCACCCCTCCACTTT.

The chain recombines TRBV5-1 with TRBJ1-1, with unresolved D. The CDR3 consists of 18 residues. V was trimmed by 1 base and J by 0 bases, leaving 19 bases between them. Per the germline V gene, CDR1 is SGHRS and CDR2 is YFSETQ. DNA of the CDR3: TGCGCCAGCAGCTTGAGGTTGTCCGTGGGGATCATGAACACTGAAGCTTTCTTT. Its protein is CASSLRLSVGIMNTEAFF.

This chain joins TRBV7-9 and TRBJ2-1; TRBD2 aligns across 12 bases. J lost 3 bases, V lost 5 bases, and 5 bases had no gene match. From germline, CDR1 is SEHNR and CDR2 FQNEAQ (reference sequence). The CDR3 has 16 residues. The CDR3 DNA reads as TGTGCCAGCAGCCCGCTAGCGGGAGGGAACTACAATGAGCAGTTCTTC. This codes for CASSPLAGGNYNEQFF.

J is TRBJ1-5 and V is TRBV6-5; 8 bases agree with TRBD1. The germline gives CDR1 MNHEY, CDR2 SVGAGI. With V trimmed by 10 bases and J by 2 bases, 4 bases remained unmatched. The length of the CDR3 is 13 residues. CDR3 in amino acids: CATLGQGNQPQHF. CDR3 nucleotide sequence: TGTGCCACCTTGGGACAGGGCAATCAGCCCCAGCATTTT.

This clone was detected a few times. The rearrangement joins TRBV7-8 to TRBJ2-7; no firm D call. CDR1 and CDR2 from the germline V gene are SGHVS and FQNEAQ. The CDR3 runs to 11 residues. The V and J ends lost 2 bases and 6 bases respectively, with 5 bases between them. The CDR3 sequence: CASSLRSEQYF. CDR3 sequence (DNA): TGTGCCAGCAGCTTACGGTCCGAGCAGTACTTC.

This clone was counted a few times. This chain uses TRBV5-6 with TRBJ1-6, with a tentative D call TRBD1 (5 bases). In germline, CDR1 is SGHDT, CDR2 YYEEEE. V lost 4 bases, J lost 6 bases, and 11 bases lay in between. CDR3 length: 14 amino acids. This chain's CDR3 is CASSLRDANSPLHF. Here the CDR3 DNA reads TGTGCCAGCAGCCTCCGGGACGCTAATTCACCCCTCCACTTT.

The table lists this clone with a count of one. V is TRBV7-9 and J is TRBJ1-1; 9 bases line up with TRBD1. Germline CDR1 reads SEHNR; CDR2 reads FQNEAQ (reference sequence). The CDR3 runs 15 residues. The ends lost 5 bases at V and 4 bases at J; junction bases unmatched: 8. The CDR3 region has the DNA TGTGCCAGCAGCGACGCACAGGGGGCGCGCACTGAAGCTTTCTTT. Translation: CASSDAQGARTEAFF.

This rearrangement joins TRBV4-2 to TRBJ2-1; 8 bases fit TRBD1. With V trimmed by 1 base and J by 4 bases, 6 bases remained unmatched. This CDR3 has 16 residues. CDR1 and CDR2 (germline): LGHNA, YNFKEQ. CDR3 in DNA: TGTGCCAGCAGCCAAGTTGACAGGGGAGGATACAATGAGCAGTTCTTC. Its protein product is CASSQVDRGGYNEQFF.

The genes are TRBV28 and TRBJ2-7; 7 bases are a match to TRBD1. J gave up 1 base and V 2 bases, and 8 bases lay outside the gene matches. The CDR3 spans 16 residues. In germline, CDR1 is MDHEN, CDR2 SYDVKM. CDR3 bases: TGTGCCAGCAGTTTAAAAAGGGACAGTCCTTCCTACGAGCAGTACTTC. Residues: CASSLKRDSPSYEQYF.

CDR3 protein: CASSEDANSNQPQHF. As DNA, the CDR3 is TGTGCCAGCAGTGAAGATGCGAATAGCAATCAGCCCCAGCATTTT. The chain carries TRBV6-1 and TRBJ1-5; no firm D call. Germline CDR1 and CDR2: MNHNS and SASEGT. CDR3 length equals 15 residues. With 1 base removed from V and 0 bases from J, the gap between germline ends came to 7 bases.

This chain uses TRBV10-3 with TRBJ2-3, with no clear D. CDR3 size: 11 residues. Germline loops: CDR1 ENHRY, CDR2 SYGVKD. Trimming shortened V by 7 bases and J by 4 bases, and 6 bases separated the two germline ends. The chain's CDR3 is CAITDADTQYF. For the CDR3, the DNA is TGTGCCATCACAGACGCAGATACGCAGTATTTT.

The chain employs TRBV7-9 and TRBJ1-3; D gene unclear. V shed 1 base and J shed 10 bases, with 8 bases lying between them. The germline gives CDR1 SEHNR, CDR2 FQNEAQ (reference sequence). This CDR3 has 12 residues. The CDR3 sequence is CASSLVGETIYF. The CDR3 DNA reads TGTGCCAGCAGCTTAGTTGGGGAGACCATATATTTT.

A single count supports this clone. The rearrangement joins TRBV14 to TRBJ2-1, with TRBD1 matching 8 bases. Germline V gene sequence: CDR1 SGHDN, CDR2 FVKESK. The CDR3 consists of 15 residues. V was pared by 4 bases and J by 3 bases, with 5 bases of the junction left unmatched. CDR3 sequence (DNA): TGTGCCAGCAGCCCTTGGGACAGGAGCTACAATGAGCAGTTCTTC. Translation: CASSPWDRSYNEQFF.

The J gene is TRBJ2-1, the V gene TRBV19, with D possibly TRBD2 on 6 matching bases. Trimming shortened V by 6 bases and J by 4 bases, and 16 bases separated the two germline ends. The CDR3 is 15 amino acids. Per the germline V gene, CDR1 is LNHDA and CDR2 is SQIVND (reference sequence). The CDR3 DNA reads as TGTGCCAGTAGGGAGGGACTGGCCGGATACAATGAGCAGTTCTTC. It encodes CASREGLAGYNEQFF. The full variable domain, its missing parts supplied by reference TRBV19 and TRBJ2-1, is DGGITQSPKYLFRKEGQNVTLSCEQNLNHDAMYWYRQDPGQGLRLIYYSQIVNDFQKGDIAEGYSVSREKKESFPLTVTSAQKNPTAFYLCASREGLAGYNEQFFGPGTRLTVL.

This chain's CDR3 is CASSLTSNYGYTF. The CDR3, as DNA: TGTGCCAGCAGTCTGACAAGTAACTATGGCTACACCTTC. The chain uses TRBV2 and TRBJ1-2; no clear D. Per germline, CDR1 SNHLY and CDR2 FYNNEI. This CDR3 region has 13 residues. The V end was cut by 5 bases, the J end by 1 base, with 8 bases between.

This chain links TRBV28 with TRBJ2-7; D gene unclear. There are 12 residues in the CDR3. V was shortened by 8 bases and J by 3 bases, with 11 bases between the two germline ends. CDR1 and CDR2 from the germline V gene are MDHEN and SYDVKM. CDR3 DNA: TGTGCCAGCGATGACGAGAGCTACGAGCAGTACTTC. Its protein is CASDDESYEQYF.

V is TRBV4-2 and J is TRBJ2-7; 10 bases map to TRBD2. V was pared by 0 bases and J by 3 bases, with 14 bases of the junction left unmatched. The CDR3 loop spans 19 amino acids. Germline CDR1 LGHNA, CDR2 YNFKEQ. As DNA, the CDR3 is TGTGCCAGCAGCCAAGATGTCGGGCTAGCGGGAGCCGGTGTCTACGAGCAGTACTTC. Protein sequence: CASSQDVGLAGAGVYEQYF.

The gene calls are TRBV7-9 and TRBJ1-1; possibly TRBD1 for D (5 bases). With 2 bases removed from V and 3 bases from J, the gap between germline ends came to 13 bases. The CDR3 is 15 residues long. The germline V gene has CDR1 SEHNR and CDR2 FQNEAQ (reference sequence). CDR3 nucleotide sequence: TGTGCCAGCAGCTTATTGGAGGGGATTGACACTGAAGCTTTCTTT. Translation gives CASSLLEGIDTEAFF.

The CDR3 is CASSLGGQVGMNTEAFF. DNA for the CDR3: TGTGCCAGCAGCTTAGGGGGCCAGGTGGGGATGAACACTGAAGCTTTCTTT. The chain is built from TRBV5-4 and TRBJ1-1; TRBD1 matches 7 bases. Per germline, CDR1 SGHNT and CDR2 YYREEE (reference sequence). With V trimmed by 2 bases and J by 0 bases, 10 bases remained unmatched. The CDR3 sequence is 17 residues long.

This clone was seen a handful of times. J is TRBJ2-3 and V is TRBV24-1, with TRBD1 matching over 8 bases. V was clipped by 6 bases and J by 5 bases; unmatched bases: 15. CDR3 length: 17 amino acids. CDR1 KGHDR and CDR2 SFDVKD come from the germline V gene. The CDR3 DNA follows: TGTGCCACCAGTCGTCGCGGGGCAGGGGGCGCGGAAGATACGCAGTATTTT. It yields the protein CATSRRGAGGAEDTQYF.

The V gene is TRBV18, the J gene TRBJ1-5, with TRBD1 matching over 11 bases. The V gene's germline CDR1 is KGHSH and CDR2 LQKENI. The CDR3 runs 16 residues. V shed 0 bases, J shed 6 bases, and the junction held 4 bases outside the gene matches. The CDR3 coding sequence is TGTGCCAGCTCACCACCGTTGGGACAGGGGGTTCAGCCCCAGCATTTT. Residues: CASSPPLGQGVQPQHF.

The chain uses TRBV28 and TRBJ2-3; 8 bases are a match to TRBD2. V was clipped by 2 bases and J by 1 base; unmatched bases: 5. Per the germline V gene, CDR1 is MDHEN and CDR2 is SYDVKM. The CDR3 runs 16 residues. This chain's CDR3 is CASSLVLADRTDTQYF. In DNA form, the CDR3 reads TGTGCCAGCAGTTTAGTACTAGCGGACCGCACAGATACGCAGTATTTT.

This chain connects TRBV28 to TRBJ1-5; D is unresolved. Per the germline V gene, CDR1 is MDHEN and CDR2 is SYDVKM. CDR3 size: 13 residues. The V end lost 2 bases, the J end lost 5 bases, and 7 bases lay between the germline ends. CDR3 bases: TGTGCCAGCAGTTTAGATGGGGATCAGCCCCAGCATTTT. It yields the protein CASSLDGDQPQHF. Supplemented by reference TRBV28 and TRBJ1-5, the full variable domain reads DVKVTQSSRYLVKRTGEKVFLECVQDMDHENMFWYRQDPGLGLRLIYFSYDVKMKEKGDIPEGYSVSREKKERFSLILESASTNQTSMYLCASSLDGDQPQHFGDGTRLSIL.

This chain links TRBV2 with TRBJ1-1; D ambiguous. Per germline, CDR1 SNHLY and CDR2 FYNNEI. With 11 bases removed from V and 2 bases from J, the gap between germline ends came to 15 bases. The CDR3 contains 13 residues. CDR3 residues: CAGTVQVNTEAFF. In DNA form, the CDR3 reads TGTGCCGGTACAGTCCAGGTTAACACTGAAGCTTTCTTT.